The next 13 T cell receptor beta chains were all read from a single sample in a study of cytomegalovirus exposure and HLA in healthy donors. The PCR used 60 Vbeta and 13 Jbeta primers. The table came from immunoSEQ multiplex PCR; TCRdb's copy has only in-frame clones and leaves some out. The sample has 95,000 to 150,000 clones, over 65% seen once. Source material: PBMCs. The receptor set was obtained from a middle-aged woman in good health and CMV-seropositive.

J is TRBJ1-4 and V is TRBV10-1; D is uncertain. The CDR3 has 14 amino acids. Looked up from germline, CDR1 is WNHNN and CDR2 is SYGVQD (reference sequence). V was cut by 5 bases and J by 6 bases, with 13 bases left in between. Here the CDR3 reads CASSNTGSDEKLFF. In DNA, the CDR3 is TGCGCCAGCAGTAACACCGGGAGCGATGAAAAACTGTTTTTT.

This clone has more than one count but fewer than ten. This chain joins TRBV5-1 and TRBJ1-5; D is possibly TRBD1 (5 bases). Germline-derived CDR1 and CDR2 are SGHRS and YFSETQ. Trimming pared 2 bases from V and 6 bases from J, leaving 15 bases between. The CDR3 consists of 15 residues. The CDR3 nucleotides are TGCGCCAGCAGCTTCGAAGGGGAATCGGGTCAGCCCCAGCATTTT. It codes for CASSFEGESGQPQHF. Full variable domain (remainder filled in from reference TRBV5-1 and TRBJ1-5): KAGVTQTPRYLIKTRGQQVTLSCSPISGHRSVSWYQQTPGQGLQFLFEYFSETQRNKGNFPGRFSGRQFSNSRSEMNVSTLELGDSALYLCASSFEGESGQPQHFGDGTRLSIL.

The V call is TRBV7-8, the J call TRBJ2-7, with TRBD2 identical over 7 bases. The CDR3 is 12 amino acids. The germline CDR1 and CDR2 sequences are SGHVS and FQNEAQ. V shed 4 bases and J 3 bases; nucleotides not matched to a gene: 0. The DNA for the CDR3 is TGTGCCAGCAGCTCTAGCGGCTACGAGCAGTACTTC. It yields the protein CASSSSGYEQYF.

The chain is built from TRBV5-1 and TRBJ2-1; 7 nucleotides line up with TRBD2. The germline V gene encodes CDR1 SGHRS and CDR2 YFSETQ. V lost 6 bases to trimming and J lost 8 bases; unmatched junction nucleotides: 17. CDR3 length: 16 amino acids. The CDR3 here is CASTGRPSGSEDEQFF. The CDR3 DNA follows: TGCGCCAGCACAGGGAGGCCTAGCGGCTCTGAGGATGAGCAGTTCTTC. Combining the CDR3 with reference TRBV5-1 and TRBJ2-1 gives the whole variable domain KAGVTQTPRYLIKTRGQQVTLSCSPISGHRSVSWYQQTPGQGLQFLFEYFSETQRNKGNFPGRFSGRQFSNSRSEMNVSTLELGDSALYLCASTGRPSGSEDEQFFGPGTRLTVL.

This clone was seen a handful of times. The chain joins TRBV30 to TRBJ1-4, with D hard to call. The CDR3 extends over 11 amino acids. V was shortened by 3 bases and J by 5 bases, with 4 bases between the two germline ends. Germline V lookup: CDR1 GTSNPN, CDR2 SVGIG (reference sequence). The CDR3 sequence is CAWSRNEKLFF. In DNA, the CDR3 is TGTGCCTGGAGCAGGAATGAAAAACTGTTTTTT.

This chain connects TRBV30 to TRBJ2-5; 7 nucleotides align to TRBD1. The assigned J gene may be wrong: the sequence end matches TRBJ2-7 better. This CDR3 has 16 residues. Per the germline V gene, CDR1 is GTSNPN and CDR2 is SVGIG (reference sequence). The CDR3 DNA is TGTGCCTGGAGTCTCGGGGACAGTCGAAGCTCCTACGAGCAGTACTTC. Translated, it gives CAWSLGDSRSSYEQYF.

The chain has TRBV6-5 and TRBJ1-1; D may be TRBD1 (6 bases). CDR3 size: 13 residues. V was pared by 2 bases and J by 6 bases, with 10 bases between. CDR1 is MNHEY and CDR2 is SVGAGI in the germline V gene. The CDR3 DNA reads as TGTGCCAGCAGTTACCAGGACAGCTCTGAAGCTTTCTTT. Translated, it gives CASSYQDSSEAFF.

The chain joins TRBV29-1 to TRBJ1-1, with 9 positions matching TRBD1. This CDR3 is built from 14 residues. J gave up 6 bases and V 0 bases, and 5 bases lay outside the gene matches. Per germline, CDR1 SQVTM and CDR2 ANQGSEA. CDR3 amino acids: CSVEDPQGAPEAFF. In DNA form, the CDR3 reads TGCAGCGTTGAAGACCCACAGGGGGCTCCTGAAGCTTTCTTT.

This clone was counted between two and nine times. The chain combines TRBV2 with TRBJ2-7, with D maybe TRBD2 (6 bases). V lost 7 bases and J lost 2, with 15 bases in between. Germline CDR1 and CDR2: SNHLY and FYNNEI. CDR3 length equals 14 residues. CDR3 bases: TGTGCCAGCAATCGACGGGAGCCCCCCTACGAGCAGTACTTC. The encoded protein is CASNRREPPYEQYF. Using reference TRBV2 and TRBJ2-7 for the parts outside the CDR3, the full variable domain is EPEVTQTPSHQVTQMGQEVILRCVPISNHLYFYWYRQILGQKVEFLVSFYNNEISEKSEIFDDQFSVERPDGSNFTLKIRSTKLEDSAMYFCASNRREPPYEQYFGPGTRLTVT.

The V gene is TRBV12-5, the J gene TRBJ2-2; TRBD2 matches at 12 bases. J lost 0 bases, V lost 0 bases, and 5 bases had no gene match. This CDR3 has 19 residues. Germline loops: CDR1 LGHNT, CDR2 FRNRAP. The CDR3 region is CASGLVRTSGTTNTGELFF. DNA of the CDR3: TGTGCTAGTGGTTTGGTACGGACTAGCGGGACGACGAACACCGGGGAGCTGTTTTTT.

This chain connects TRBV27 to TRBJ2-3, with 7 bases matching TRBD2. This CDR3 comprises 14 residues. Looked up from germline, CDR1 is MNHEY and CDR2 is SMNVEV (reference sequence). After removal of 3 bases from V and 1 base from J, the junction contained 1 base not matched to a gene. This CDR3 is CASSFLAGTDTQYF. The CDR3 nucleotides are TGTGCCAGCAGTTTCCTAGCGGGCACAGATACGCAGTATTTT.

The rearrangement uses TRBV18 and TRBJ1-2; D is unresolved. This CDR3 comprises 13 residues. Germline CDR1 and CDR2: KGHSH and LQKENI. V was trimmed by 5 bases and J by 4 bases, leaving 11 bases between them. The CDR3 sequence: CASSADPLYGYTF. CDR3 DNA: TGTGCCAGCTCAGCCGATCCACTCTATGGCTACACCTTC.

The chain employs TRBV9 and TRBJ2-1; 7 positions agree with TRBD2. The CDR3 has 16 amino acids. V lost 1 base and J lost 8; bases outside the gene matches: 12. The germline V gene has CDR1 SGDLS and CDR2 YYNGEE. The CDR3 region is CASSVRSGAGSDEQFF. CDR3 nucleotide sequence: TGTGCCAGCAGCGTAAGGAGCGGGGCCGGGTCCGATGAGCAGTTCTTC. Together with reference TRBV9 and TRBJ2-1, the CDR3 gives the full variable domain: DSGVTQTPKHLITATGQRVTLRCSPRSGDLSVYWYQQSLDQGLQFLIQYYNGEERAKGNILERFSAQQFPDLHSELNLSSLELGDSALYFCASSVRSGAGSDEQFFGPGTRLTVL.